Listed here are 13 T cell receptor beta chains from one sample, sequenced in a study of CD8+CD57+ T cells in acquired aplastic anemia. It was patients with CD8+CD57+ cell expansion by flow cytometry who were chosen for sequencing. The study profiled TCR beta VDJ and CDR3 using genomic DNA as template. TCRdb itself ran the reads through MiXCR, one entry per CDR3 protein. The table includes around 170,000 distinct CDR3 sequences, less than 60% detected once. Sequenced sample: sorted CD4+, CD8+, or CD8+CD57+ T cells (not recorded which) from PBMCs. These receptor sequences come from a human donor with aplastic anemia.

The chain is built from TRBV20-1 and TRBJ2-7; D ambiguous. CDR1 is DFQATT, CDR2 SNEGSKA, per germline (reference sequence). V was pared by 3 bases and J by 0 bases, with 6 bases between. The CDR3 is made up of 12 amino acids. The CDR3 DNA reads TGCAGTGCTAGCGAAACCTCCTACGAGCAGTACTTC. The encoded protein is CSASETSYEQYF.

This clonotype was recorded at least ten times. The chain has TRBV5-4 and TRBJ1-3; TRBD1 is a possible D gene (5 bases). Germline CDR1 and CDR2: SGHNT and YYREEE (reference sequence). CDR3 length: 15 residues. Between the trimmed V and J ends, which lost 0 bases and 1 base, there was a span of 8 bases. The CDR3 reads CASSLDRYSGNTIYF. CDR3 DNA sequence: TGTGCCAGCAGCTTGGACAGGTATTCTGGAAACACCATATATTTT.

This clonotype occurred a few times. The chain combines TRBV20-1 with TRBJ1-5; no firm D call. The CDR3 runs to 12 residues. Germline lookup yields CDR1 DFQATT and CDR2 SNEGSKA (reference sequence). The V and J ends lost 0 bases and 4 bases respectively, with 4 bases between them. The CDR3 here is CSARDSNQPQHF. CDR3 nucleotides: TGCAGTGCTAGAGATAGTAATCAGCCCCAGCATTTT.

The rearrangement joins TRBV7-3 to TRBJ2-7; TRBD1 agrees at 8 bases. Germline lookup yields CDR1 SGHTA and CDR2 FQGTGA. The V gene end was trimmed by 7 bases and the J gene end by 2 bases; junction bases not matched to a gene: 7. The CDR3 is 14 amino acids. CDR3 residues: CASKRTGFPYEQYF. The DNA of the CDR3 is TGTGCCAGCAAACGGACAGGGTTTCCCTACGAGCAGTACTTC.

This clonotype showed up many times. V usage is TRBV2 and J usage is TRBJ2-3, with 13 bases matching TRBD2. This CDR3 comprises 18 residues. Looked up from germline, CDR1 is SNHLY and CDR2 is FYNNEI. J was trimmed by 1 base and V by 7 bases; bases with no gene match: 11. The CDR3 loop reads CASTGGGLAGLGTDTQYF. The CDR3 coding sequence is TGTGCCAGCACCGGCGGGGGACTAGCGGGATTGGGCACAGATACGCAGTATTTT.

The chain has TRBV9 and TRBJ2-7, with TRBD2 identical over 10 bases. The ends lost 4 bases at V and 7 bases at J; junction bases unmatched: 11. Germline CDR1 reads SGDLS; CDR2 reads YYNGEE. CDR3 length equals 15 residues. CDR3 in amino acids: CASSPGGVAGGEQYF. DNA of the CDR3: TGTGCCAGCAGCCCCGGCGGAGTAGCGGGAGGTGAGCAGTACTTC. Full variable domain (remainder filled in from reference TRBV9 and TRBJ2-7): DSGVTQTPKHLITATGQRVTLRCSPRSGDLSVYWYQQSLDQGLQFLIQYYNGEERAKGNILERFSAQQFPDLHSELNLSSLELGDSALYFCASSPGGVAGGEQYFGPGTRLTVT.

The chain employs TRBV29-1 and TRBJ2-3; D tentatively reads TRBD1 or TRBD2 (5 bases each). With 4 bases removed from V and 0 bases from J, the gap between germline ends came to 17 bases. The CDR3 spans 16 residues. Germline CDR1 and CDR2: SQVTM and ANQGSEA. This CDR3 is CSVGRQGPTSTDTQYF. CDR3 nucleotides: TGCAGCGTTGGGCGGCAGGGACCAACTAGCACAGATACGCAGTATTTT.

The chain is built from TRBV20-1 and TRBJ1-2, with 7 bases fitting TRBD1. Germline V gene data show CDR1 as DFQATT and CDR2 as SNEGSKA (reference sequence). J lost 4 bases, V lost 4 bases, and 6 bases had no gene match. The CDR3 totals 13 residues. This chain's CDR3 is CSANTQGVYGYTF. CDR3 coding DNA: TGCAGTGCTAACACGCAGGGGGTCTATGGCTACACCTTC.

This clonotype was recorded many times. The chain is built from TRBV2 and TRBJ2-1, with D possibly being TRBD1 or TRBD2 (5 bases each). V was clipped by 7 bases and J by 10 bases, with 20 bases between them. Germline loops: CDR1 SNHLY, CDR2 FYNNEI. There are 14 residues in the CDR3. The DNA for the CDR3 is TGTGCCAGCACCGCCGGGACCCTGGGCGGCGAGCAGTTCTTC. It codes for CASTAGTLGGEQFF.

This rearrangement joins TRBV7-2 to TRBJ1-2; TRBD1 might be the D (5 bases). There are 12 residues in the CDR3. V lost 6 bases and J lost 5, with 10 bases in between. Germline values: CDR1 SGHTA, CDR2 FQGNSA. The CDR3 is CASREKGYGYTF. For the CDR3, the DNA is TGTGCCAGCAGGGAGAAGGGGTATGGCTACACCTTC.

Here the CDR3 reads CAWIEGSSYNEQFF. In DNA, the CDR3 is TGTGCCTGGATTGAGGGGAGCTCCTACAATGAGCAGTTCTTC. The chain couples TRBV30 to TRBJ2-1, with D tentatively TRBD1 or TRBD2 (5 bases each). Germline CDR1 and CDR2: GTSNPN and SVGIG (reference sequence). This CDR3 contains 14 residues. Trimming took 4 bases from V and 0 from J, leaving 10 bases between them.

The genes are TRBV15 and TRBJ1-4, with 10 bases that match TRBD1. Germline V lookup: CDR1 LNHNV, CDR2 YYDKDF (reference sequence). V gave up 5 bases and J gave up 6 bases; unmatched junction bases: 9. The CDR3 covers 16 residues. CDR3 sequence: CATSSRPGTGDEKLFF. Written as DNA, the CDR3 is TGTGCCACCAGCTCACGACCCGGGACAGGGGATGAAAAACTGTTTTTT.

The CDR3 is CSVAGLETQYF. The CDR3 coding sequence is TGCAGCGTTGCCGGGTTGGAGACCCAGTACTTC. The rearrangement links TRBV29-1 to TRBJ2-5; no firm D call. Trimming removed 4 bases at V and 5 bases at J, with 8 bases between. Germline loops: CDR1 SQVTM, CDR2 ANQGSEA. The CDR3 totals 11 residues.